This T cell receptor (beta chain) was identified in a study of regulatory T cells in long-lasting Graves disease. HTBI primers from iRepertoire and Arm-PCR of CDR3 regions yielded the TCR beta libraries. Each CDR3 protein is one row after TCRdb ran MiXCR on the multiplex PCR reads. The profile shows roughly 500,000 distinct CDR3 sequences, under 25% of them singletons. The time point is: persistent/refractory GD, antithyroid drugs over 5 years with positive TRAb. PBMCs provided the RNA from which the TCR library was made. The CDR3 is made up of 12 amino acids. In germline, CDR1 is GTSNPN, CDR2 SVGIG (reference sequence). J gave up 13 bases and V 3 bases, and 10 bases lay outside the gene matches.

The sequence was obtained from a female donor with Graves disease. The J gene is TRBJ2-5, the V gene TRBV30; 8 bases are a match to TRBD2. Here the sequenced sample was peripheral blood mononuclear cells (PBMCs), taken when the disease was refractory, from a patient treated with antithyroid drugs. CDR3 in amino acids: CAWSHPGTRPYF. The CDR3 DNA follows: TGTGCCTGGAGCCATCCCGGGACTAGGCCGTACTTC.